This T cell receptor (beta chain) was recorded in a study of blood T cell repertoires in COVID-19. This CDR3 region has 15 residues. Germline CDR1 KGHDR, CDR2 SFDVKD. Unmatched junction bases numbered 2, after V lost 4 bases and J lost 0 bases. Assay: immunoSEQ multiplex PCR; the TCRdb copy retains only in-frame clones and omits some. The profile shows some 110,000 clones, 87% of them singletons. The sample consisted of peripheral blood. The sequence was obtained from a man aged 45-60 years with acute or convalescent COVID-19. This chain joins TRBV24-1 and TRBJ2-3, with TRBD2 matching 8 bases. CDR3 amino acids: CATSDPSGSTDTQYF. The DNA of the CDR3 is TGTGCCACCAGTGACCCTAGCGGGAGCACAGATACGCAGTATTTT.